The 20 T cell receptor beta chains presented below share a single source sample, sequenced in a study of neurological immune-mediated disorders. TCRdb re-called the 5' RACE reads with MiXCR, one entry per CDR3 protein. The sample yields tens of thousands of distinct CDR3 sequences, about 3.3% seen once. Time point given: longitudinal time-point 1 (baseline). Material for sequencing was PBMCs. These receptors were collected from a woman aged 55-75 years with multiple sclerosis.

The sample holds many counts of this clonotype. This chain connects TRBV7-8 to TRBJ1-4; D remains unclear. V lost 2 bases, J lost 8 bases, and 15 bases lay in between. This CDR3 comprises 15 residues. Germline CDR1 SGHVS, CDR2 FQNEAQ. The CDR3 here is CASSLIRNEVEKLFF. CDR3 nucleotides: TGTGCCAGCAGCTTAATCAGGAATGAGGTGGAAAAACTGTTTTTT.

This clonotype was counted many times. The V gene is TRBV2, the J gene TRBJ1-1; 8 nucleotides line up with TRBD1. The CDR3 contains 16 residues. The V gene's germline CDR1 is SNHLY and CDR2 FYNNEI. V shed 0 bases, J shed 4 bases, and the junction held 7 bases outside the gene matches. The CDR3 DNA follows: TGTGCCAGCAGTGAAGCTGTAGGACAGGGAGGCACTGAAGCTTTCTTT. Residues: CASSEAVGQGGTEAFF. Supplemented by reference TRBV2 and TRBJ1-1, the full variable domain reads EPEVTQTPSHQVTQMGQEVILRCVPISNHLYFYWYRQILGQKVEFLVSFYNNEISEKSEIFDDQFSVERPDGSNFTLKIRSTKLEDSAMYFCASSEAVGQGGTEAFFGQGTRLTVV.

The CDR3 region is CASSINDITDTQYF. The DNA of the CDR3 is TGTGCCAGTAGTATAAACGATATCACAGATACGCAGTATTTT. The chain joins TRBV19 to TRBJ2-3; D is unresolved. The CDR3 totals 14 residues. Germline V gene lookup returns CDR1 LNHDA and CDR2 SQIVND (reference sequence). Trimming cost V 2 bases and J 2 bases, with 8 bases left between them.

This clonotype was seen many times. This chain connects TRBV6-1 to TRBJ1-1; D is unresolved. From germline, CDR1 is MNHNS and CDR2 SASEGT. The CDR3 spans 11 residues. Trimming shortened V by 6 bases and J by 6 bases, and 8 bases separated the two germline ends. The DNA of the CDR3 is TGTGCCAGCAGCTTTGGCGCTGAAGCTTTCTTT. It encodes CASSFGAEAFF.

This clonotype was counted many times. The rearrangement uses TRBV9 and TRBJ1-1, with D unclear. The CDR3 sequence is 14 residues long. Trimming pared 0 bases from V and 0 bases from J, leaving 6 bases between. The germline V gene encodes CDR1 SGDLS and CDR2 YYNGEE. This chain's CDR3 is CASSVDPMNTEAFF. CDR3 sequence (DNA): TGTGCCAGCAGCGTAGACCCGATGAACACTGAAGCTTTCTTT.

This clonotype was seen only a few times. V is TRBV4-2 and J is TRBJ2-5, with 8 bases fitting TRBD2. The CDR3 sequence is 14 residues long. Germline V lookup: CDR1 LGHNA, CDR2 YNFKEQ. V shed 4 bases, J shed 7 bases, and the junction held 8 bases outside the gene matches. CDR3 loop: CASSLEPGGPTQYF. Written as DNA, the CDR3 is TGTGCCAGCAGCCTCGAACCGGGGGGGCCGACCCAGTACTTC.

This clonotype was picked up many times. The chain carries TRBV5-1 and TRBJ2-2; D ambiguous. CDR1 is SGHRS, CDR2 YFSETQ, per germline. This CDR3 has 17 amino acids. The V end lost 4 bases, the J end lost 1 base, and 17 bases lay between the germline ends. Written as DNA, the CDR3 is TGCGCCAGCAGCCAAACCGGGCCCCAGTGGAACACCGGGGAGCTGTTTTTT. It translates to CASSQTGPQWNTGELFF.

Ten or more counts support this clonotype. The CDR3 coding sequence is TGCAGTGCTCCCCTGACAGCCGATATCTCTGGGGCCAACGTCCTGACTTTC. Translation gives CSAPLTADISGANVLTF. The V and J genes are TRBV20-1 and TRBJ2-6; tentative D call: TRBD1 (5 bases). V lost 5 bases to trimming and J lost 0 bases, with 17 bases between them. Germline V lookup: CDR1 DFQATT, CDR2 SNEGSKA (reference sequence). The CDR3 extends over 17 amino acids.

V gene TRBV9 combines with J gene TRBJ2-3, with 7 bases matching TRBD2. Per germline, CDR1 SGDLS and CDR2 YYNGEE. Germline trimming cut 0 bases from V and 7 bases from J; bases unmatched to any gene: 5. This CDR3 has 14 amino acids. The CDR3 reads CASSVGTGGNTQYF. In nucleotides, the CDR3 is TGTGCCAGCAGCGTAGGCACCGGGGGGAATACGCAGTATTTT. The entire variable domain, with the rest obtained from reference TRBV9 and TRBJ2-3, is as follows: DSGVTQTPKHLITATGQRVTLRCSPRSGDLSVYWYQQSLDQGLQFLIQYYNGEERAKGNILERFSAQQFPDLHSELNLSSLELGDSALYFCASSVGTGGNTQYFGPGTRLTVL.

This clonotype was counted at least ten times. The chain couples TRBV3-1 to TRBJ2-2; possibly TRBD1 or TRBD2 for D (6 bases each). The CDR3 is 15 amino acids. The V end was cut by 6 bases, the J end by 3 bases, with 14 bases between. Germline V CDR1 and CDR2: LGHDT, YNNKEL (reference sequence). CDR3 coding DNA: TGTGCCAGCAGACCCTGGGGGGCGGACACCGGGGAGCTGTTTTTT. Its protein is CASRPWGADTGELFF.

Regarding this clonotype: The conserved phenylalanine or tryptophan normally closing the CDR3 is absent here, so this likely arose from a read error. The V gene is TRBV5-1, the J gene TRBJ2-7; perhaps TRBD1 as D (5 bases). Germline loops: CDR1 SGHRS, CDR2 YFSETQ. This CDR3 comprises 14 residues. Trimming took off 2 bases at V and 1 base at J, with 10 bases between the two ends. The chain's CDR3 is CASSFNQGSYEQYN. Here the CDR3 DNA reads TGCGCCAGCAGCTTTAACCAGGGATCCTACGAGCAGTACAAC.

This clonotype was counted at least ten times. This chain joins TRBV18 and TRBJ2-1, with 15 positions matching TRBD2. The CDR3 length is 16 residues. CDR1 KGHSH and CDR2 LQKENI come from the germline V gene. Trimming at V came to 2 bases and at J to 6 bases, leaving 2 bases not matched to a gene. CDR3 amino acids: CASSPRGLAGGNEQFF. CDR3 sequence (DNA): TGTGCCAGCTCACCAAGGGGACTAGCGGGGGGCAATGAGCAGTTCTTC.

This chain links TRBV20-1 with TRBJ2-5; TRBD2 might be the D (5 bases). CDR1 and CDR2 (germline): DFQATT, SNEGSKA (reference sequence). This CDR3 is 14 amino acids long. Trimming removed 2 bases at V and 1 base at J, with 11 bases between. The CDR3 sequence is CSARKDEGQETQYF. The CDR3, as DNA: TGCAGTGCTAGAAAGGATGAGGGCCAAGAGACCCAGTACTTC.

Many counts were recorded for this clonotype. J is TRBJ2-7 and V is TRBV7-2; 10 nucleotides agree with TRBD1. Losses at the gene ends were 2 bases for V and 7 bases for J; bases not matched to a gene: 11. The germline V gene has CDR1 SGHTA and CDR2 FQGNSA. The CDR3 loop spans 16 amino acids. CDR3 nucleotides: TGTGCCAGCAGCTTACACGGGACAGGGGTGAAGGGGGAGCAGTACTTC. Its translation is CASSLHGTGVKGEQYF.

This clonotype was found many times. The gene calls are TRBV20-1 and TRBJ1-1; a weak D match, TRBD1 (5 bases). The CDR3 totals 14 residues. CDR1 is DFQATT, CDR2 SNEGSKA, per germline (reference sequence). Trimming pared 0 bases from V and 0 bases from J, leaving 8 bases between. DNA for the CDR3: TGCAGTGCTAGAGATGTGGGGGTGAACACTGAAGCTTTCTTT. This codes for CSARDVGVNTEAFF.

This clonotype was seen many times. The rearrangement joins TRBV6-5 to TRBJ2-7, with D uncertain. Deletions cut 6 bases from V and 7 bases from J, with 22 bases between. In germline, CDR1 is MNHEY, CDR2 SVGAGI. This CDR3 region has 15 residues. This CDR3 reads CASRVNRAAFREQYF. Written as DNA, the CDR3 is TGTGCCAGCAGGGTAAACCGGGCCGCCTTTCGGGAGCAGTACTTC.

This clonotype was seen many times. The genes are TRBV14 and TRBJ2-3, with 9 bases identical to TRBD2. The CDR3 consists of 15 residues. Looked up from germline, CDR1 is SGHDN and CDR2 is FVKESK. V was pared by 2 bases and J by 3 bases, with 3 bases of the junction left unmatched. In DNA form, the CDR3 reads TGTGCCAGCAGCCAACTGCGGGGGGGGACAGATACGCAGTATTTT. This sequence encodes CASSQLRGGTDTQYF.

This clonotype was seen repeatedly, ten times or more. The rearrangement uses TRBV5-1 and TRBJ2-3; 9 bases match TRBD1. Germline CDR1 is SGHRS and CDR2 is YFSETQ. Losses at the gene ends were 4 bases for V and 6 bases for J; bases not matched to a gene: 9. The CDR3 loop spans 15 amino acids. CDR3 sequence reads: CASSPDRGSLDTQYF. The CDR3 nucleotides read TGCGCCAGCAGCCCGGACAGGGGAAGTTTGGATACGCAGTATTTT.

This clonotype was detected many times. This chain uses TRBV11-1 with TRBJ2-1; 9 bases match TRBD1. Germline CDR1 and CDR2: SGHAT and FQDESV (reference sequence). V lost 1 base, J lost 4 bases, and 8 bases stayed unmatched. The CDR3 spans 17 residues. The CDR3 sequence: CASSLGTGVSGYNEQFF. CDR3 bases: TGTGCCAGCAGCTTAGGGACAGGGGTCTCCGGTTACAATGAGCAGTTCTTC.

In its sample, this clonotype was seen many times. CDR3: CSARDMGLNTEAFF. CDR3 coding DNA: TGCAGTGCTAGAGATATGGGGTTGAACACTGAAGCTTTCTTT. V is TRBV20-1 and J is TRBJ1-1; D is undetermined. CDR1 is DFQATT and CDR2 is SNEGSKA in the germline V gene (reference sequence). Deletions cut 0 bases from V and 0 bases from J, with 8 bases between. The CDR3 runs to 14 residues.